This T cell receptor (beta chain) was retrieved from a study of identical twins (dated by TCRdb to 2015 to 2016). Some background on the complete study: To test whether fetal clonotypes persist, this study deep-sequenced TCR alpha and beta repertoires from monozygotic twins, from unrelated adults of various ages, and from cord blood. To rule out contamination, the twin experiments were replicated at different times with different library preparation protocols. Study-wide findings and limitations: Out-of-frame TCR alpha sharing in monozygotic twins was systematically underestimated by recombination models, whereas sharing between unrelated individuals was in agreement with the recombination models. Excess twin sharing in beta out-of-frame sequences was weaker because fewer shared sequences lowered the signal-to-noise ratio. Abundant cord blood beta clonotypes carried fewer insertions; young adult naive repertoires showed a weaker similar trend, while memory repertoires showed none. Compared with coincidental sharing between unrelated individuals, out-of-frame TCR alpha sequences shared between twins showed an excess of sequences with low generation probability. Because the same donors could not be followed over many years, the conclusions depended on cross-sectional statistical analysis. Zero-insertion analyses could be partly confounded by invariant T cells such as MAIT and iNKT, though diverse VJ usage argued against such confounding for most clonotypes.

All donors were healthy Caucasians. The twin cohort comprised three pairs of female monozygotic twins, all aged roughly 18 to 30 years. RNA for TCR libraries was isolated from peripheral blood mononuclear cells. Per the germline V gene, LGHNT is the CDR1 and FRNRAP is the CDR2. The CDR3 runs 12 residues from the cysteine to the phenylalanine. The only DNA kept is the CDR3, 36 bases in frame from the first base. Trimming removed 9 bases from V and 7 bases from J, leaving 12 bases between the germline ends. In the case of this clonotype: Its recognized antigen is unknown. No base quality values were provided; no much bigger clone lies one nucleotide off.

To prepare the library, 5' RACE was applied. Sequencing instrument: Illumina HiSeq 2000. Template switching added a universal primer binding site, and the final cDNA carried a unique molecular identifier that allowed TCR cDNA molecules to be counted accurately. Specific primers in the conserved constant-segment region were used to synthesize first-strand cDNA for the TCR alpha and beta chains. To control for contamination, every cDNA library carried two barcodes: a SMART-Mk sample barcode plus Illumina barcodes. Two successive PCR steps introduced TruSeq adapter sequences along with Illumina sample barcodes. The Illumina HiSeq platform was used with custom primers to sequence TCR alpha and beta cDNA libraries. The authors' analysis ran thus. MiGEC was used to process raw reads and extract unique molecular identifiers, and MiXCR was used to find CDR3 positions. Recombination models were inferred per individual with the repgenHMM and IGoR tools using an EM algorithm. The tcR package in R was used for shared clonotype analysis, with sharing normalized by the product of cloneset sizes. To study raw recombination free of thymic and clonal selection effects, out-of-frame nonproductive sequences were analyzed. TCRdb reprocessed the public reads (quality trimming at Q25 with fastp, clone calling with MiXCR) and kept in-frame beta chains. Every entry covers one CDR3 protein and lists the most common genes and DNA from its rows. The V and J calls, along with clone size, are taken from TCRdb and not from the paper's own processing. Here the sample has under 900,000 distinct CDR3 sequences; about 20% occur a single time. The ten largest clones add up to under 15% of the sample.

These data were likewise used in another study, on T cells expressing NK-cell markers. The second paper states: Roughly 8 donors provided sorted CD3+CD56+NKG2C+, CD3+CD56+NKG2C- and CD3+CD56-NKG2C+ T-cell subsets, whose TCR beta-chain repertoires were profiled. Among the eight sequenced donors, only one was HCMV-seronegative, while the other seven were HCMV-seropositive. In several experiments an anti-gammadeltaTCR antibody was added to restrict sorting to alphabetaTCR-expressing T cells. In six donors, the dominant CD3+CD56+NKG2C+ clonotypes were among the top 10 CD8+ clonotypes and accounted for about 1.0-7.5% of CD8+ T cells. Those dominant clonotypes were again the most abundant among CD3+CD56-NKG2C+ cells in a few donors, at about 28.3-60.1%. It remained unclear whether the expanded NKG2C-expressing T cell clones were specific for HCMV antigens. All eight donors whose samples were sequenced were randomly selected healthy volunteers, three of them men and five women. HCMV-specific IgG was detected in serum with a commercial ELISA kit to determine HCMV serostatus. Bulk peripheral blood T-cell repertoires were additionally sequenced from unsorted PBMC for several donors. MIGEC handled demultiplexing of the reads and grouping by UMI, while MiTCR was used to assemble and quantify clonotypes. To exclude erroneous sequences, any TCR cDNA sequence not supported by at least two reads was discarded. Downstream repertoire analysis used the tcR package, and clonotypes were matched across fractions by CDR3 nucleotide sequence plus V segment. VDJmatch was used to annotate antigen specificity against VDJdb, with one amino acid substitution allowed in CDR3.

The receptor was isolated from a woman younger than 35 in good health. Input material: PBMCs. The rearrangement joined TRBV12-5 to TRBJ2-2; the D gene remains uncertain. The CDR3 protein sequence reads: CASLLFGGELFF. The nucleotides are TGTGCTAGCCTCCTTTTCGGCGGGGAGCTGTTTTTT.